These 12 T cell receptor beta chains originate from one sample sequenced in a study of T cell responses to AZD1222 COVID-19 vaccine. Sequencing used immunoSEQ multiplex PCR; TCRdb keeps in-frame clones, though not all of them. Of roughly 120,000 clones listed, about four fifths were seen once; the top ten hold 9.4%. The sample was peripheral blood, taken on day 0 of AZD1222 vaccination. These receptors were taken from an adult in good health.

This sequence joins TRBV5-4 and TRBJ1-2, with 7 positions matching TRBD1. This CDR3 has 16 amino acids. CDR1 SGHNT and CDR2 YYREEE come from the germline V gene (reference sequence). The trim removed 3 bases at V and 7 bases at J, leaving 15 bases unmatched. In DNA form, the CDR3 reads TGTGCCAGCAGCTCACGACAGGGAAGAGGGCTAACTGGCTACACCTTC. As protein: CASSSRQGRGLTGYTF.

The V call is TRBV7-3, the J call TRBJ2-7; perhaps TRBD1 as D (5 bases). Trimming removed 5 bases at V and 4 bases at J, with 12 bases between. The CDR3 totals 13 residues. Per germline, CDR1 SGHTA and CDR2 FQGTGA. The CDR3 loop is CASSLGAGYEQYF. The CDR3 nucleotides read TGTGCCAGCAGCCTAGGGGCTGGTTACGAGCAGTACTTC.

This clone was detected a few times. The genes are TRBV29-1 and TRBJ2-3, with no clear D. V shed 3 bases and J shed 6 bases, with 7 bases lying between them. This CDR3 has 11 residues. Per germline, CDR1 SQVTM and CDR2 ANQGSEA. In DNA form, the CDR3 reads TGCAGCGTTGACCCGGCGGATACGCAGTATTTT. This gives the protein CSVDPADTQYF.

CDR3 sequence: CASNHPRGFGAKNIQYF. For the CDR3, the DNA is TGTGCCAGCAATCACCCCCGGGGGTTCGGGGCCAAAAACATTCAGTACTTC. The chain couples TRBV19 to TRBJ2-4; D perhaps matches TRBD2 (6 bases). Germline V CDR1 and CDR2: LNHDA, SQIVND (reference sequence). This CDR3 is 17 amino acids long. V lost 9 bases, J lost 1 base, and 22 bases lay in between.

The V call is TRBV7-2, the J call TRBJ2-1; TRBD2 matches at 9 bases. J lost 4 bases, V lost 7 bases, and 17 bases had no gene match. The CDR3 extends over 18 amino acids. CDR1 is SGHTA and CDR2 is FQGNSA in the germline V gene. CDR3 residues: CASTERGLAGIEYNEQFF. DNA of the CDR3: TGTGCCAGCACCGAGAGGGGGCTAGCGGGAATCGAGTACAATGAGCAGTTCTTC.

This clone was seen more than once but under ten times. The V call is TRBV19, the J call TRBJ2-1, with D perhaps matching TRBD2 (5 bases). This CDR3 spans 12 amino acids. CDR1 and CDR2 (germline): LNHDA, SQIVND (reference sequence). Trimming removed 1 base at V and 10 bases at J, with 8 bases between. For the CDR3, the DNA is TGTGCCAGTAGTATAGTAGCGAGCGAGCAGTTCTTC. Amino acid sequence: CASSIVASEQFF. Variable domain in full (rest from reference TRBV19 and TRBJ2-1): DGGITQSPKYLFRKEGQNVTLSCEQNLNHDAMYWYRQDPGQGLRLIYYSQIVNDFQKGDIAEGYSVSREKKESFPLTVTSAQKNPTAFYLCASSIVASEQFFGPGTRLTVL.

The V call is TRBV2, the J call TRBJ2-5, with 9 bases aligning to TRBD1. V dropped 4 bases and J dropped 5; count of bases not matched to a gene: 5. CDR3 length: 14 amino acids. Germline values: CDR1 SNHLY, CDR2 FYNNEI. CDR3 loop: CASSGGTGTETQYF. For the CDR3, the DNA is TGTGCCAGCAGTGGAGGGACAGGGACCGAGACCCAGTACTTC.

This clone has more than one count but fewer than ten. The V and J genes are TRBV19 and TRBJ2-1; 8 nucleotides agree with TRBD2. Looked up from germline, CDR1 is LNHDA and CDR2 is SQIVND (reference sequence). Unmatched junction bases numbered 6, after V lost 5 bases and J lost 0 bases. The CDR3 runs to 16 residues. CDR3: CASSPGTSSSYNEQFF. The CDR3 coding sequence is TGTGCCAGTAGTCCTGGGACTAGTAGCTCCTACAATGAGCAGTTCTTC.

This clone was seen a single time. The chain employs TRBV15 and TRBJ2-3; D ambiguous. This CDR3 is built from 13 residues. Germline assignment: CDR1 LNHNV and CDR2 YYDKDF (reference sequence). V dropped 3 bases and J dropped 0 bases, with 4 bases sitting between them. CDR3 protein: CATSRESTDTQYF. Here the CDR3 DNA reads TGTGCCACCAGCAGGGAGAGCACAGATACGCAGTATTTT.

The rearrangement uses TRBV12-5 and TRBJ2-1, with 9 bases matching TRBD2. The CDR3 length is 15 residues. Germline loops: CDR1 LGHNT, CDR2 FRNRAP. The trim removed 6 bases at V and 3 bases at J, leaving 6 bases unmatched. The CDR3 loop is CASGPGTSYYNEQFF. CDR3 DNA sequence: TGTGCTAGTGGACCCGGGACTAGCTACTACAATGAGCAGTTCTTC.

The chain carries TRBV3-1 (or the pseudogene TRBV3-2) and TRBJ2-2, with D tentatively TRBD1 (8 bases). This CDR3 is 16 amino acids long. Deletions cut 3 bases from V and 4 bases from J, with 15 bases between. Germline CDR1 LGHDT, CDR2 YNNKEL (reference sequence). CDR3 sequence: CASSHGGTGVTGELFF. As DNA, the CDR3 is TGTGCCAGCAGCCACGGGGGGACAGGAGTCACCGGGGAGCTGTTTTTT.

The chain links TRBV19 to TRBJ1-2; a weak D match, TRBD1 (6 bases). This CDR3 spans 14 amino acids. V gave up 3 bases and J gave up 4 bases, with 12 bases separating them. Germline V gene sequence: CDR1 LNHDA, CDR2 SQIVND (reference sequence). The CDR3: CASSIPGEGYGYTF. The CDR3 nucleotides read TGTGCCAGTAGTATCCCAGGGGAGGGCTATGGCTACACCTTC.